This TCR beta chain is from a study of cytomegalovirus exposure and HLA in healthy donors. Trimming cost V 4 bases and J 5 bases; bases outside gene matches: 12. CDR1 is SQVTM, CDR2 ANQGSEA, per germline. This CDR3 is 17 amino acids long. Study-wide findings and caveats: Several of the most significant clusters were apparently associated with common viral pathogens in a later analysis. TCR beta chains associated with HLA were, in a later analysis, more clonally expanded than equally common others. HLA restriction was apparent for most CMV-associated TCR beta chains in a later analysis.

With respect to this clone: The antigen remains unidentified.

PCR used 60 Vbeta primers and 13 Jbeta primers. The table came from immunoSEQ multiplex PCR; TCRdb's copy has only in-frame clones and leaves some out. This table has about 100,000 clones, around 80% appearing once. The clonotype was recovered from a male donor in good health and CMV-seropositive. The chain carries TRBV29-1 and TRBJ2-2; 11 bases map to TRBD2. The specimen sequenced was PBMCs. The CDR3 reads CSVGGLAGGPVTGELFF. CDR3 in DNA: TGCAGCGTTGGGGGGTTAGCGGGGGGGCCGGTAACCGGGGAGCTGTTTTTT.